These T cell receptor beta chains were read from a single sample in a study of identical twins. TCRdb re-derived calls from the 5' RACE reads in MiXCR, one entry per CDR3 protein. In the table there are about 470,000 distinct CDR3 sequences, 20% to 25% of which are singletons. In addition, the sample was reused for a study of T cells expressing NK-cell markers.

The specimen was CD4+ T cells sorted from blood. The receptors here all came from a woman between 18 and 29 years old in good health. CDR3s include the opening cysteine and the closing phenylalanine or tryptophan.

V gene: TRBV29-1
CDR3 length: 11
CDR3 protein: CSAQENTEAFF

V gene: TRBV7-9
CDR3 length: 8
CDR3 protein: CASSLGRF

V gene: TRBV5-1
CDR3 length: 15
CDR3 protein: CASSLSGTWGETQYF

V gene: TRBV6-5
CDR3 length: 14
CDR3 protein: CASSFPGQRETQYF

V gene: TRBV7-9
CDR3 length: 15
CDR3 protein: CASSLKGGSTGELFF

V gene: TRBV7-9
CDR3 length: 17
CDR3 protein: CASSLPRSGGYSYEQYF

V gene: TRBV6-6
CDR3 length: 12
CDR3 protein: CASSVDRREAFF

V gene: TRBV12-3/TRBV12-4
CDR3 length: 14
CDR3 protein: CASSLNGGAVTQYF

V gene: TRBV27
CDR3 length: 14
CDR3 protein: CASSLSRVDYGYTF

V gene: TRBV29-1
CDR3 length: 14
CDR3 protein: CSVEAGGYQETQYF

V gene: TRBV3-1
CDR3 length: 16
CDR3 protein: CASSQRAGPRAGEQFF

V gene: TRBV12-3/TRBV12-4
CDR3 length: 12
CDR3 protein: CASTSRGYEQYF

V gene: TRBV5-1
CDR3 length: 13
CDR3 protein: CASSFPYQETQYF

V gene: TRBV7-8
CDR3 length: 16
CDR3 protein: CASRQQRLALSETQYF

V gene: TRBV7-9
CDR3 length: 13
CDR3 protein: CASSLAADEKLFF

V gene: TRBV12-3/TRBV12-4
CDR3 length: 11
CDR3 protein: CASSLDYEQYF

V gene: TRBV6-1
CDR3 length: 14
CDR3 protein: CASRPGPSTDTQYF

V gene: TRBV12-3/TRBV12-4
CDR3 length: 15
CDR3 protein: CASTKGRGGNNEQFF

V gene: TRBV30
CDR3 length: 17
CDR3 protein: CAWSPGTRRPSYNEQFF

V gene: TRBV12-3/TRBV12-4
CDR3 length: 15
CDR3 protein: CASSLLAASYNEQFF

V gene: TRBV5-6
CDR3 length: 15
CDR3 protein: CASSSRDGISYEQYF

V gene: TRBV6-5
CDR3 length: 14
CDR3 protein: CASSFGGSVETQYF

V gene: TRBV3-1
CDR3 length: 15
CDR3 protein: CASSQPGGDNSPLHF

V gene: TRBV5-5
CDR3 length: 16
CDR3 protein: CASSLVLAASSYEQYF

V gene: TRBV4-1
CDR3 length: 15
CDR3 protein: CASSQVAIASYEQYF

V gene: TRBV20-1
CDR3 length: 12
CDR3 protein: CSAGSSGDTQYF

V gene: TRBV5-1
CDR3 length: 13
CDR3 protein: CASSGTEDSPLHF

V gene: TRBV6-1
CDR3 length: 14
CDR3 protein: CASSTWQGDTEAFF

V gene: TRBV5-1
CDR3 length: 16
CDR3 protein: CASSSLLAGEGETQYF

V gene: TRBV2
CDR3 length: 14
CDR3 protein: CASSMDGNTGELFF

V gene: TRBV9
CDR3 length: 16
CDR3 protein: CASSNPGLAGQETQYF

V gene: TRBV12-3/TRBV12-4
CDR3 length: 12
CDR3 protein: CASTLTGAGYTF

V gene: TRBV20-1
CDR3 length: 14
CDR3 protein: CSARGGLAGFEQFF

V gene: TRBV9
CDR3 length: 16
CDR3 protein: CASSVLAGWANTEAFF

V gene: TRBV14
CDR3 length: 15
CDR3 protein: CASSPGLAGVGEQFF

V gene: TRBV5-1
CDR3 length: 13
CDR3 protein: CASGPTGNTEAFF

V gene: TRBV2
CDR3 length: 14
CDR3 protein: CASGSGTSAETQYF

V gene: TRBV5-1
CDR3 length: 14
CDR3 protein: CASSLGSGGGEQYF

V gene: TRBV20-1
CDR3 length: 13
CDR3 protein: CSALGPLNTEAFF

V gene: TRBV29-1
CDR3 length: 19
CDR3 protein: CSVEDQTAVPGFSTDTQYF

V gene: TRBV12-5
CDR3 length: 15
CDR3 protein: CASAQGTGAIYEQYF

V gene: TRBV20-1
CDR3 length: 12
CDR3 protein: CSARLQGGEAFF

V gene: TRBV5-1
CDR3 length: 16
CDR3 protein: CASSRGEAGNAYEQYF

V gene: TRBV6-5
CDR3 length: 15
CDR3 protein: CASSYRVGDLGLQHF

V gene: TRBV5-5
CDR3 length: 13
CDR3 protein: CASSFGQSYGYTF

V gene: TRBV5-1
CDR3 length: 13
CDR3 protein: CASSYQGAYEQFF

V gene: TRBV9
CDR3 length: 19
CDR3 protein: CASSFRQGSWEPGRYEQFF

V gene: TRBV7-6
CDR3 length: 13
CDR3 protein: CASSSYWDQPQHF

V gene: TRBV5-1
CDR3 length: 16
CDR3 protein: CASSLEATLVHNEQFF

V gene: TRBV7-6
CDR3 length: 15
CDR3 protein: CASSLGGFGANVLTF

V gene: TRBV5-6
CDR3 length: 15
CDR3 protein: CASSGGWGLNTEAFF